These 3 T cell receptor beta chains came from one sample sequenced in a study of CD8 T cells in ankylosing spondylitis. MiXCR, applied by TCRdb to the 5' RACE reads, yields one record per CDR3 protein. The sample contains roughly 250,000 distinct CDR3 sequences, about 10% of which appear only once. Sequencing was done on a sample of blood, either unsorted or a sorted T cell fraction (not recorded which). The source is a male donor with ankylosing spondylitis or in good health (not recorded which).

This clonotype was seen repeatedly, ten times or more. The rearrangement links TRBV20-1 to TRBJ2-3, with TRBD2 matching 8 bases. The CDR3 contains 14 residues. After removal of 6 bases from V and 3 bases from J, the junction contained 8 bases not matched to a gene. Per germline, CDR1 DFQATT and CDR2 SNEGSKA (reference sequence). CDR3 nucleotides: TGCAGTGCGGGGTCCGGGACTAGAACAGATACGCAGTATTTT. Its protein is CSAGSGTRTDTQYF.

This clonotype has more than one count but fewer than ten. The rearrangement joins TRBV29-1 to TRBJ2-5, with a possible D match to TRBD2 (5 bases). V was cut by 0 bases and J by 4 bases, with 12 bases left in between. This CDR3 is 14 amino acids long. The germline CDR1 and CDR2 sequences are SQVTM and ANQGSEA. The CDR3 nucleotides are TGCAGCGTTGAAGACCACCGCGGAGGAGAGACCCAGTACTTC. Translating gives CSVEDHRGGETQYF.

This clonotype was seen repeatedly, ten times or more. This chain uses TRBV5-1 with TRBJ2-3; D possibly corresponds to TRBD1 (5 bases). The CDR3 is 17 residues long. Trimming stripped 0 bases from V and 7 bases from J, with 21 bases between. Germline-derived CDR1 and CDR2 are SGHRS and YFSETQ. CDR3 amino acids: CASSLEGLGRSRNTQYF. In DNA form, the CDR3 reads TGCGCCAGCAGCTTGGAGGGGTTGGGGCGGAGCAGGAATACGCAGTATTTT.